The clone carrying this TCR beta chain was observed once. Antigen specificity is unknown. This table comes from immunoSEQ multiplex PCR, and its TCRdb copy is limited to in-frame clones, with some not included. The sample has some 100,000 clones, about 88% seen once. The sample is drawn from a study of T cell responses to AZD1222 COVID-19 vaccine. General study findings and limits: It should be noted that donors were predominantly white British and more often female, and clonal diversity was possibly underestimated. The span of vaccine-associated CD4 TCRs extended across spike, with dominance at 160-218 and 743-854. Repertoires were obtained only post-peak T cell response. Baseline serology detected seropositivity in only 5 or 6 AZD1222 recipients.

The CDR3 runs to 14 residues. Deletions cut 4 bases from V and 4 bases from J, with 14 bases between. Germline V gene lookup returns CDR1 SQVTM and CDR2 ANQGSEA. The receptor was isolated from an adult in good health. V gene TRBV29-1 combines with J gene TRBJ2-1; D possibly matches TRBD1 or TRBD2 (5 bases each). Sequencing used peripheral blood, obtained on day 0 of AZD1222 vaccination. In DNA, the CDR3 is TGCAGCGTTGCACGGGACCAGCCTTACAATGAGCAGTTCTTC. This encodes CSVARDQPYNEQFF.